This entry lists 8 T cell receptor beta chains sequenced from one sample in a study of PD-1 blockade in classical Hodgkin lymphoma (dated by TCRdb to between 2020 and 2021). Explained via the paper, the time point label denotes: cycle 4 day 1 (C4D1), after less than seven weeks of nivolumab. Every trial patient had relapsed following autologous stem cell transplantation, and prior brentuximab vedotin exposure was what differed among cohorts A, B and C. CD4+ T cells were purified from thawed PBMCs by magnetic negative selection with a Miltenyi CD4+ T cell isolation kit. The protocol used for the library was the immunoSEQ multiplex PCR assay. Sourced from immuneACCESS, this table was stored by TCRdb with only in-frame sequences that have V and J called. A share of the clones is absent; for the studies checked, an unresolved V gene accounts for under half, and the remainder has no known explanation. This sample lists tens of thousands of clones; around 86% were detected once. The ten biggest clones cover 0.4% to 0.45% of the sample.

The sequencing used CD4+ T cells from blood, collected before the fourth cycle of nivolumab. These TCRs come from a human donor with classical Hodgkin lymphoma.

The chain links TRBV28 to TRBJ2-1; a possible D gene is TRBD1 (7 bases). This CDR3 spans 17 amino acids. Between the trimmed V and J ends, which lost 3 bases and 1 base, there was a span of 16 bases. Germline assignment: CDR1 MDHEN and CDR2 SYDVKM. CDR3 in amino acids: CASSFRGGRGSYNEQFF. The CDR3 nucleotides are TGTGCCAGCAGTTTCCGAGGGGGCCGGGGGTCCTACAATGAGCAGTTCTTC.

V usage is TRBV7-9 and J usage is TRBJ2-5; D remains unclear. Deletions cut 1 base from V and 2 bases from J, with 14 bases between. Germline V CDR1 and CDR2: SEHNR, FQNEAQ (reference sequence). The CDR3 runs 16 residues. As DNA, the CDR3 is TGTGCCAGCAGCTTAGAGGCTCTGGCAGGACAAGAGACCCAGTACTTC. Its protein product is CASSLEALAGQETQYF.

V and J are TRBV2 and TRBJ1-5, with D possibly matching TRBD1 (5 bases). From germline, CDR1 is SNHLY and CDR2 FYNNEI. The ends were cut back, 6 bases at V and 0 bases at J, with 18 bases in the middle. The CDR3 is made up of 17 amino acids. The CDR3 nucleotides read TGTGCCAGCAGCTCCGGGACCGCTTTCGATAGCAATCAGCCCCAGCATTTT. It codes for CASSSGTAFDSNQPQHF. Full variable domain (outside the CDR3, taken from reference TRBV2 and TRBJ1-5): EPEVTQTPSHQVTQMGQEVILRCVPISNHLYFYWYRQILGQKVEFLVSFYNNEISEKSEIFDDQFSVERPDGSNFTLKIRSTKLEDSAMYFCASSSGTAFDSNQPQHFGDGTRLSIL.

This chain uses TRBV5-1 with TRBJ2-1; TRBD1 matches 7 bases. The CDR3 sequence is 15 residues long. Germline V gene data show CDR1 as SGHRS and CDR2 as YFSETQ. Losses at the gene ends were 6 bases for V and 6 bases for J; bases not matched to a gene: 12. CDR3 DNA: TGCGCCAGCAACCACCCGGGACAGAGAAGCAATGAGCAGTTCTTC. This gives the protein CASNHPGQRSNEQFF.

This chain joins TRBV28 and TRBJ1-2; D is perhaps TRBD1 (6 bases). Germline-derived CDR1 and CDR2 are MDHEN and SYDVKM. The length of the CDR3 is 16 residues. Trimming pared 3 bases from V and 0 bases from J, leaving 14 bases between. The CDR3 sequence is CASSLATGLANYGYTF. DNA of the CDR3: TGTGCCAGCAGTTTGGCGACAGGCCTGGCTAACTATGGCTACACCTTC.

The rearrangement joins TRBV5-1 to TRBJ1-1; maybe TRBD1 (5 bases). The CDR3 totals 15 residues. V was cut by 3 bases and J by 1 base, with 13 bases left in between. Per germline, CDR1 SGHRS and CDR2 YFSETQ. CDR3 sequence: CASSWEGWANTEAFF. In DNA form, the CDR3 reads TGCGCCAGCAGCTGGGAGGGGTGGGCGAACACTGAAGCTTTCTTT.

The J gene is TRBJ1-1, the V gene TRBV29-1; maybe TRBD1 (5 bases). The germline gives CDR1 SQVTM, CDR2 ANQGSEA. This CDR3 has 15 amino acids. V was pared by 0 bases and J by 5 bases, with 16 bases between. DNA for the CDR3: TGCAGCGTTGAAGATCTCAGGGTCTTATTGACTGAAGCTTTCTTT. Its protein product is CSVEDLRVLLTEAFF.

This chain joins TRBV18 and TRBJ2-3; TRBD2 aligns across 7 bases. The CDR3 runs 19 residues. The V gene's germline CDR1 is KGHSH and CDR2 LQKENI. With 3 bases clipped from V and 1 base from J, the junction kept 16 bases outside the gene matches. The CDR3 sequence is CASSPMEGLTGGGTDTQYF. The CDR3 nucleotides are TGTGCCAGCTCACCGATGGAGGGACTAACGGGCGGAGGCACAGATACGCAGTATTTT.